The 2 T cell receptor beta chains listed next were all sequenced from one sample in a study of tumor-infiltrating lymphocytes in localized non-small cell lung cancer. Assay: immunoSEQ multiplex PCR; the TCRdb copy retains only in-frame clones and omits some. The table records roughly 30,000 clones, approximately 83% of them present only once. Sequencing used lung tumor tissue. Receptors originate from a human donor with non-small cell lung cancer.

Here the CDR3 reads CASRSAGTGDSPLHF. CDR3 in DNA: TGTGCCAGCAGATCAGCCGGGACAGGGGATTCACCCCTCCACTTT. This chain connects TRBV28 to TRBJ1-6; TRBD1 aligns across 10 bases. CDR1 is MDHEN, CDR2 SYDVKM, per germline. This CDR3 is built from 15 residues. Trimming removed 6 bases from V and 8 bases from J; junction bases left unmatched: 7. The full variable domain, in which reference TRBV28 and TRBJ1-6 provide the parts outside the CDR3, is DVKVTQSSRYLVKRTGEKVFLECVQDMDHENMFWYRQDPGLGLRLIYFSYDVKMKEKGDIPEGYSVSREKKERFSLILESASTNQTSMYLCASRSAGTGDSPLHFGNGTRLTVT.

This clone was observed a few times. The V and J genes are TRBV7-2 and TRBJ2-3; D might be TRBD2 (6 bases). Trimming removed 4 bases at V and 3 bases at J, with 14 bases between. The V gene's germline CDR1 is SGHTA and CDR2 FQGNSA. The length of the CDR3 is 15 residues. CDR3 sequence (DNA): TGTGCCAGCAGCTGGGGGGTTGTGCCGACAGATACGCAGTATTTT. This sequence encodes CASSWGVVPTDTQYF.